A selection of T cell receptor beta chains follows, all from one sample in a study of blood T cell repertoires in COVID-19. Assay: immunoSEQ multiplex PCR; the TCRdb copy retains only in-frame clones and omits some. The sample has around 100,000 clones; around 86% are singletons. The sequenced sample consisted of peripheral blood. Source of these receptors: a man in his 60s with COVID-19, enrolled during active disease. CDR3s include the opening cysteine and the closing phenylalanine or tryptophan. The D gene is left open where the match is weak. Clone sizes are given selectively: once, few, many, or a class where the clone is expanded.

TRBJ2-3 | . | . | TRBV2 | TGTGCCAGCAGACTGAGTGGGGGGAAGACAGATACGCAGTATTTT | CASRLSGGKTDTQYF
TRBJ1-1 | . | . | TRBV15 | TGTGCCACCAGCAGAGATATCGGGGACTTGGCTTTCTTT | CATSRDIGDLAFF
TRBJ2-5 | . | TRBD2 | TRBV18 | TGTGCCAGCTCACCACCCCCACTAGCGGGAGTTTTCCAAGAGACCCAGTACTTC | CASSPPPLAGVFQETQYF
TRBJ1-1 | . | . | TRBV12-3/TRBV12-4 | TGTGCCAGCAGTGGGGAGGGCACTGAAGCTTTCTTT | CASSGEGTEAFF
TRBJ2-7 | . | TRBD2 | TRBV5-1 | TGCGCCAGCAGCTTGATGGCTAGCGGAGCCTACGAGCAGTACTTC | CASSLMASGAYEQYF
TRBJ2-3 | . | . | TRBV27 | TGTGCCAGCAGTTTAGGGGGACACTCCTACACAGATACGCAGTATTTT | CASSLGGHSYTDTQYF
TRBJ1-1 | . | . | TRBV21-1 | TGTGCCAGCAGCGAGGGGTGGCCAGACAGGCCACTTACCGAGAACACTGAAGCTTTCTTT | CASSEGWPDRPLTENTEAFF
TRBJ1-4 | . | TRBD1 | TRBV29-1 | TGCAGCGCAAGGACAGGCGGAGGAGAAAAACTGTTTTTT | CSARTGGGEKLFF
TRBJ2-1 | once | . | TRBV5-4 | TGTGCCAGCAGCTTCGATCCAGGCAATGAGCAGTTCTTC | CASSFDPGNEQFF
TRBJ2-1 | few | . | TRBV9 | TGTGCCAGCAGCGTAGCCCCCGACATAAGGCTCTCCTACAATGAGCAGTTCTTC | CASSVAPDIRLSYNEQFF
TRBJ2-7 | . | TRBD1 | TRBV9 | TGTGCCAGCAGCGGGGACAGGGGACCTAGCTACGAGCAGTACTTC | CASSGDRGPSYEQYF
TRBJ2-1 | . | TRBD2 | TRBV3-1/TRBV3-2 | TGTGCCAGCAGCCGACTAGCGGGAAACAATGAGCAGTTCTTC | CASSRLAGNNEQFF
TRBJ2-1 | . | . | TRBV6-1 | TGTGCCAGCAGTGAAGTGGAGCCCAATGAGCAGTTCTTC | CASSEVEPNEQFF
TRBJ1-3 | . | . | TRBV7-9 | TGTGCCAGCAGCCCCGACATGGTCGACACCATATATTTT | CASSPDMVDTIYF
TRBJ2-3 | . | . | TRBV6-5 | TGTGCCAGCAGTTACAAGGGAGAGAACACAGATACGCAGTATTTT | CASSYKGENTDTQYF
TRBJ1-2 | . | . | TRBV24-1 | TGTGCCACCAGTGGAACAGGCGATGGCTACACCTTC | CATSGTGDGYTF
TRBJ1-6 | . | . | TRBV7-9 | TGTGCCAGCGCCTTCAGGGGCGAAGGATCACCCCTCCACTTT | CASAFRGEGSPLHF
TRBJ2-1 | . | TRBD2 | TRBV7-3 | TGTGCCAGCAGCTTAAGGCCTAGCGGGCTTATAAATGAGCAGTTCTTC | CASSLRPSGLINEQFF
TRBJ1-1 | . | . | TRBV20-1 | TGCAGTGCTGCAGGGAACACTGAAGCTTTCTTT | CSAAGNTEAFF
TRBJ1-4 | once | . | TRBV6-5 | TGTGCCAGCAGTTACTCGAGTAACAATGAAAAACTGTTTTTT | CASSYSSNNEKLFF
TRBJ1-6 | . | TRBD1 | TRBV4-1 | TGCGCCAGCAGCCAAGGACAGGGGGATTCACCCCTCCACTTT | CASSQGQGDSPLHF
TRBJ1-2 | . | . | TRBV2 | TGTGCCAGCAGTGCCTTGGGCAGGGAAGGTGGCTACACCTTC | CASSALGREGGYTF